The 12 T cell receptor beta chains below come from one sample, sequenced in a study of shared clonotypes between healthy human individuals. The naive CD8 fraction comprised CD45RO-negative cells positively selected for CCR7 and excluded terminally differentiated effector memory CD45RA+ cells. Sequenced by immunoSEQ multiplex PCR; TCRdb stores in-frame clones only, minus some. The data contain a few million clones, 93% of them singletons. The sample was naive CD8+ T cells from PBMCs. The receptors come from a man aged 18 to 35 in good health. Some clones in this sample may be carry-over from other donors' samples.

CDR3 DNA: TGTGCCAGCAGCGACCGGGCCGGTAATGAAAAACTGTTTTTT. It is translated as CASSDRAGNEKLFF. The V and J genes are TRBV9 and TRBJ1-4, with D hard to call. The germline gives CDR1 SGDLS, CDR2 YYNGEE. V lost 3 bases to trimming and J lost 4 bases, with 10 bases between them. The CDR3 covers 14 residues.

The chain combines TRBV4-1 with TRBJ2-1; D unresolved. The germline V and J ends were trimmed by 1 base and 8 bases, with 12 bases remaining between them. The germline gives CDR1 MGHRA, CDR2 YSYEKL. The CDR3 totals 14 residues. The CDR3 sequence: CASSQGAPAHEQFF. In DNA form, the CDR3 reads TGCGCCAGCAGCCAAGGGGCGCCGGCACATGAGCAGTTCTTC.

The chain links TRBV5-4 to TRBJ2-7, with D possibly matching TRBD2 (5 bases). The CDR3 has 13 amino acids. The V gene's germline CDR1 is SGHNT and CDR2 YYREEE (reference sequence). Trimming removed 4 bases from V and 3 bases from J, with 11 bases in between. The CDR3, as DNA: TGTGCCAGCAGCCCGGAGGACGGCTACGAGCAGTACTTC. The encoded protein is CASSPEDGYEQYF.

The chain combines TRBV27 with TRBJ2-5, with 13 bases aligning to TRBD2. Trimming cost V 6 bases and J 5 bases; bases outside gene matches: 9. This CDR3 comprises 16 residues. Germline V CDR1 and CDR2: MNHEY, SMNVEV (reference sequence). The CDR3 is CASRLLGTSGTETQYF. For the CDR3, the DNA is TGTGCCAGCAGACTCCTAGGGACTAGCGGGACGGAGACCCAGTACTTC.

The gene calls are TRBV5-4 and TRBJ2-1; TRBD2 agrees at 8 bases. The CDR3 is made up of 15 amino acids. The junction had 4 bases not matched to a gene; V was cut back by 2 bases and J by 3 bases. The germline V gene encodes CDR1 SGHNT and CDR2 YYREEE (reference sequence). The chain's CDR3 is CASSFRREVYNEQFF. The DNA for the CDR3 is TGTGCCAGCAGCTTCCGGCGGGAGGTCTACAATGAGCAGTTCTTC.

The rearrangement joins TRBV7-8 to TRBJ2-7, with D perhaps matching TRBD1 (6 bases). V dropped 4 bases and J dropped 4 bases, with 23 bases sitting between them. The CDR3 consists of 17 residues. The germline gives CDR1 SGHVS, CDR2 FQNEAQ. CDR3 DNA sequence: TGTGCCAGCAGCTCCGGACAGAGGGGAGAGGTAACGTACGAGCAGTACTTC. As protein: CASSSGQRGEVTYEQYF.

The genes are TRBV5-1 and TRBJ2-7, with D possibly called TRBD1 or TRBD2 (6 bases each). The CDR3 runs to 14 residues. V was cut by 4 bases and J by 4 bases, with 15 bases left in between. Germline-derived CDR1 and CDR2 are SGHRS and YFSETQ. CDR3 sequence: CASSGDPGAYEQYF. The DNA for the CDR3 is TGCGCCAGCAGCGGCGACCCGGGGGCTTACGAGCAGTACTTC.

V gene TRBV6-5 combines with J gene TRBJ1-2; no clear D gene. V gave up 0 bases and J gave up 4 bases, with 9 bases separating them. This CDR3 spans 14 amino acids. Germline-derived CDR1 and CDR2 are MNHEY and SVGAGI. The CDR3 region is CASSYSLGTYGYTF. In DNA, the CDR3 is TGTGCCAGCAGTTACTCGCTGGGAACCTATGGCTACACCTTC.

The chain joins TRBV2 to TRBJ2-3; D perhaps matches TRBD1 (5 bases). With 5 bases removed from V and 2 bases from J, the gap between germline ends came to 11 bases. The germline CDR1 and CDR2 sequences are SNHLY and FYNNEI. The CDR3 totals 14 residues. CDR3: CASSTRQNTDTQYF. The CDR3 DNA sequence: TGTGCCAGCAGTACCCGACAGAACACAGATACGCAGTATTTT.

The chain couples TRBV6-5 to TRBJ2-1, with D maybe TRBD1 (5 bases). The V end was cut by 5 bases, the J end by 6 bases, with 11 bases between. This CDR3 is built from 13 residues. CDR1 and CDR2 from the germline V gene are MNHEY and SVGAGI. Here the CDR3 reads CASSLRQSNEQFF. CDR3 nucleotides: TGTGCCAGCAGTCTGAGACAGAGCAATGAGCAGTTCTTC.

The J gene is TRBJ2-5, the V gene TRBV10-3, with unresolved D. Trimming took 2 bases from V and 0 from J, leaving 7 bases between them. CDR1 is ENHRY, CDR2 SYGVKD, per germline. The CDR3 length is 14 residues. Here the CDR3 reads CAISENSNQETQYF. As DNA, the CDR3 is TGTGCCATCAGTGAGAACAGTAACCAAGAGACCCAGTACTTC.

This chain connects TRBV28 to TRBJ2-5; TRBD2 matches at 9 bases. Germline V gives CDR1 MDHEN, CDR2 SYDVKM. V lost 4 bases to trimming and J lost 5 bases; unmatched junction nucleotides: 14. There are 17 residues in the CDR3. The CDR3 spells CASSWASGMDVEETQYF. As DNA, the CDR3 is TGTGCCAGCAGTTGGGCTAGCGGGATGGATGTTGAGGAGACCCAGTACTTC.